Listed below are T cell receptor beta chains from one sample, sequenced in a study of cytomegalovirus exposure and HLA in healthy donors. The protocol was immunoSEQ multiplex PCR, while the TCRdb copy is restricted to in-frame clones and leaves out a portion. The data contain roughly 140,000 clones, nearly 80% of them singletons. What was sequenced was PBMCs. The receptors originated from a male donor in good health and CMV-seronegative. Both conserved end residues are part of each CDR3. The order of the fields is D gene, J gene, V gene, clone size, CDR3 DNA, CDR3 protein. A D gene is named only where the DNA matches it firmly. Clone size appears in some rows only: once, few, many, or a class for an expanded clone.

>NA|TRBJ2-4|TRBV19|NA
TGTGCCAGTAGCCCAGGGGGAACAGGGAGGAAAAACATTCAGTACTTC
CASSPGGTGRKNIQYF
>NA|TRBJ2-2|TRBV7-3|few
TGTGCCAGCAGCTTAACTCTACACACCGGGGAGCTGTTTTTT
CASSLTLHTGELFF
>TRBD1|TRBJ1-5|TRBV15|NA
TGTGCCACCAGCAGAGACAGGGGGCTGGGTCAGCCCCAGCATTTT
CATSRDRGLGQPQHF
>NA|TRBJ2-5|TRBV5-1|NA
TGCGCCAGCAGCTTGGTTCCAGGGGCGCAAGAGACCCAGTACTTC
CASSLVPGAQETQYF
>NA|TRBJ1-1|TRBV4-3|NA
TGCGCCAGCAGCCAAGAGCCATCGGTTGAAGCTTTCTTT
CASSQEPSVEAFF
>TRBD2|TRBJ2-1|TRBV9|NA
TGTGCCAGCAGCGTAGGGGGCGGGAGGGTTTACAATGAGCAGTTCTTC
CASSVGGGRVYNEQFF
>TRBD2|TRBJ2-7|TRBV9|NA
TGTGCCAGCAGTCTTAGCGGGGGCCTCGGAGAGCAGTACTTC
CASSLSGGLGEQYF
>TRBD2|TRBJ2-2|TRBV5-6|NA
TGTGCCAGCAGTCCCCAAGCGGGAGGGCCCGGGGAGCTGTTTTTT
CASSPQAGGPGELFF
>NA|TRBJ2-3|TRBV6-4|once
TGTGCCAGCAGCGCGGGGGCCGAAGATACGCAGTATTTT
CASSAGAEDTQYF
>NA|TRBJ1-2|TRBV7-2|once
TGTGCCAGCAGCTTATCGCCCACGGGGTTCGACAACTATGGCTACACCTTC
CASSLSPTGFDNYGYTF
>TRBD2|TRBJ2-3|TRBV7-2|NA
TGTGCCAGCAGCCCCGGGGGGACAGATACGCAGTATTTT
CASSPGGTDTQYF
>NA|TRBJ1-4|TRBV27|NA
TGTGCCAGCAGTGCACAGGTTGCAACTAATGAAAAACTGTTTTTT
CASSAQVATNEKLFF
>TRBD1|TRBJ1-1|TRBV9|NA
TGTGCCAGCAGCACAGGACAGGAGAACACTGAAGCTTTCTTT
CASSTGQENTEAFF
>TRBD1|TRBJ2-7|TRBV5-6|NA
TGTGCCAGCAGCGTGGACAGGATTTCCTACGAGCAGTACTTC
CASSVDRISYEQYF
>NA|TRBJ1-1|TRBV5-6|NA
TGTGCCAGCAGCTTGGTTGCTGGAGTAGGTACTGAAGCTTTCTTT
CASSLVAGVGTEAFF
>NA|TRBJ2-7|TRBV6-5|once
TGTGCCAGCAGCGAGGGAACAGGGCGGCGCGAGCAGTACTTC
CASSEGTGRREQYF
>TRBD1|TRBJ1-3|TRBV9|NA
TGTGCCAGCAGCGTGGACAGGGCTGGAAACACCATATATTTT
CASSVDRAGNTIYF
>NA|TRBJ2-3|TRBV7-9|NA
TGTGCCAGCAGCCCGGCCAGGGATTCAGATACGCAGTATTTT
CASSPARDSDTQYF
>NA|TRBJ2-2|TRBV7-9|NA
TGTGCCAGCAGCCGGGACTCCGGGGAGCTGTTTTTT
CASSRDSGELFF
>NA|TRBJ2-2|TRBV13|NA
TGTGCCAGCAGGGAGGGCGTAAAGAACACCGGGGAGCTGTTTTTT
CASREGVKNTGELFF